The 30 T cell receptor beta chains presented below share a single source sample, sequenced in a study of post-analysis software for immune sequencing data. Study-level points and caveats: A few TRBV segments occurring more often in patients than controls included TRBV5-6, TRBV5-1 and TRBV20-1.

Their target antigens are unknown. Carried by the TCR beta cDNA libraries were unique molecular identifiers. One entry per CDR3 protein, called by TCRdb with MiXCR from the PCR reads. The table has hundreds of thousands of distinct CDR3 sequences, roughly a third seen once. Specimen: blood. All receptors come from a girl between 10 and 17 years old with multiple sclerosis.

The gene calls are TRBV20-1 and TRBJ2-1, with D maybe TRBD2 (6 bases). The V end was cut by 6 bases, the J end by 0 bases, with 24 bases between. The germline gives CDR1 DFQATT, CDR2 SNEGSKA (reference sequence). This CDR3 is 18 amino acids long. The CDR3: CSAPPLTGAHSSYNEQFF. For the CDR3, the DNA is TGCAGTGCCCCCCCCCTAACGGGAGCCCACTCCTCCTACAATGAGCAGTTCTTC.

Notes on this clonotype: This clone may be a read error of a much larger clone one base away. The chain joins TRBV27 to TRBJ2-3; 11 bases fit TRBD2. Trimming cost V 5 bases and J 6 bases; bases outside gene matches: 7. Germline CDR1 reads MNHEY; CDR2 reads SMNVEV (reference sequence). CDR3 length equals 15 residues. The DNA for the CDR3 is TGTGCCAGCAGTCCGACTAGCGGGAAGAGGGATACGCAGTATTTT. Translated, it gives CASSPTSGKRDTQYF.

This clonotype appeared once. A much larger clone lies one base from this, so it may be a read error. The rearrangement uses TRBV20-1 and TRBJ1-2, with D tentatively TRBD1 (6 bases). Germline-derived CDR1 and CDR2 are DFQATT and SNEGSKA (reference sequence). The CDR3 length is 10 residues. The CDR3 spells CGAWYRASTF. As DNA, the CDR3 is TGCGGTGCTTGGTACAGGGCAAGCACCTTC.

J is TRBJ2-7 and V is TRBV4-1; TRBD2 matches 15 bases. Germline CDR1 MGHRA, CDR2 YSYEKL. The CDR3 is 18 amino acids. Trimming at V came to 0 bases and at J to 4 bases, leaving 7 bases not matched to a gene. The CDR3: CASSQDGLAGGPGYEQYF. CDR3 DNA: TGCGCCAGCAGCCAAGATGGACTAGCGGGAGGGCCAGGATACGAGCAGTACTTC.

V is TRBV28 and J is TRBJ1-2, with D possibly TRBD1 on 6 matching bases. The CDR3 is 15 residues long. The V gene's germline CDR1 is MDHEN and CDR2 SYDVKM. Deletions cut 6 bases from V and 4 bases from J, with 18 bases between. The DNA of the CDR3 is TGTGCCAGCAGCTTGTCCAGGGGTTCCATCTATGGCTACACCTTC. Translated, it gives CASSLSRGSIYGYTF.

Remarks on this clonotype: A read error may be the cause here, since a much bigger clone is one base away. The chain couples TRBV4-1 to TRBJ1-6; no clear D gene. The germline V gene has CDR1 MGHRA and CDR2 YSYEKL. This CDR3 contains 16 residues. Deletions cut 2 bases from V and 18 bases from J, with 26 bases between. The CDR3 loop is CASSQSPTGSAKSPHF. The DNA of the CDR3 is TGCGCCAGCAGCCAATCCCCAACCGGGAGTGCTAAGTCCCCCCACTTT.

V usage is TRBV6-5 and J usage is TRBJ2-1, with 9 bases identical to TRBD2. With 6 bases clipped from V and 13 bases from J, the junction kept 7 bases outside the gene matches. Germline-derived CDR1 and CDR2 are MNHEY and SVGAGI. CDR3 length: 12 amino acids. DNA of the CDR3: TGTGCCAGCAGACAGCTAGCGGGGCCCCAGTTCTTC. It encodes CASRQLAGPQFF.

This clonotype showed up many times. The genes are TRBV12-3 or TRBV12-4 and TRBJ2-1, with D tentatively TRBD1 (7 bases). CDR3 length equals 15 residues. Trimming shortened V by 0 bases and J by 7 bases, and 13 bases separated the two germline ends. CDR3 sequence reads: CASSLARGQLNEQFF. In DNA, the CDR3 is TGTGCCAGCAGTTTAGCGCGGGGACAGTTGAATGAGCAGTTCTTC.

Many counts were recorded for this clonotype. The CDR3 DNA reads TGTGCCAGCAGCTTAGGGGGCGGGAGCAGCGGTGAGCAGTTCTTC. This gives the protein CASSLGGGSSGEQFF. The rearrangement uses TRBV7-3 and TRBJ2-1, with D perhaps TRBD2 (7 bases). CDR1 is SGHTA and CDR2 is FQGTGA in the germline V gene. V gave up 2 bases and J gave up 9 bases, with 17 bases separating them. The CDR3 runs to 15 residues.

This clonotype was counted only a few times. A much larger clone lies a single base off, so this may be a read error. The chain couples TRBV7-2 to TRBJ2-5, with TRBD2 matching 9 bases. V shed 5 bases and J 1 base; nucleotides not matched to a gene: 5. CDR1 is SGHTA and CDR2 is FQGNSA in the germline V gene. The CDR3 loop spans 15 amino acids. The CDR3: CTSSTSGRGQETQYF. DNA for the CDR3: TGTACCAGCAGCACTAGCGGGCGGGGCCAAGAGACCCAGTACTTC.

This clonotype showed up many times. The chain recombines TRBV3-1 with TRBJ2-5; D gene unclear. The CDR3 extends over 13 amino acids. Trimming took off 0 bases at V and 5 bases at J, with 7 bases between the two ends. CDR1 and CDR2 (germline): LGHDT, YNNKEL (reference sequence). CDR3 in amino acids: CASSQEAVETQYF. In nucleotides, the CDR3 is TGTGCCAGCAGCCAAGAGGCAGTGGAGACCCAGTACTTC.

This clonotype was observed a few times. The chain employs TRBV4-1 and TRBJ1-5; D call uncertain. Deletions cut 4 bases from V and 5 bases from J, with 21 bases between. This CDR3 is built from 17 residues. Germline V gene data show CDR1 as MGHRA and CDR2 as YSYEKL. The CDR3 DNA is TGCGCCAGCAGCCGCAAAACCCCCAGCGGGTTCCATCAGCCCCAGCATTTT. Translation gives CASSRKTPSGFHQPQHF.

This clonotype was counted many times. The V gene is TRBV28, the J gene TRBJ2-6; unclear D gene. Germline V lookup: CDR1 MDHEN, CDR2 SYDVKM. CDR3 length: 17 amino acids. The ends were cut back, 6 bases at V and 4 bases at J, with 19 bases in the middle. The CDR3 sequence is CASSWTEPQTGANVLTF. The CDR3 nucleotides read TGTGCCAGCAGCTGGACGGAGCCTCAAACCGGGGCCAACGTCCTGACTTTC.

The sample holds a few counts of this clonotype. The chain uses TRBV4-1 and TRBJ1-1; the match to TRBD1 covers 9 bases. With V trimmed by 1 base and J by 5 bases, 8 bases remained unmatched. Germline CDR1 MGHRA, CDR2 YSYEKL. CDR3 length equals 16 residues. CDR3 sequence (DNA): TGCGCCAGCAGCCAAGGGGGAACAGGGGGCTCAACTGAAGCTTTCTTT. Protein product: CASSQGGTGGSTEAFF.

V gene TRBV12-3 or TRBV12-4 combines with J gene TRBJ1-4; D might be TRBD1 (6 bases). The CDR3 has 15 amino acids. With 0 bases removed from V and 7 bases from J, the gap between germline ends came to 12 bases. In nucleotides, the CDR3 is TGTGCCAGCAGTTTAGCGGGGGGGCCCGGTGAAAAACTGTTTTTT. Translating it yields CASSLAGGPGEKLFF.

The CDR3 sequence is CASSLDRSYEQYF. As DNA, the CDR3 is TGCGCCAGCAGCTTGGACAGGTCCTACGAGCAGTACTTC. The chain combines TRBV5-1 with TRBJ2-7; TRBD1 might be the D (5 bases). CDR3 length equals 13 residues. The germline CDR1 and CDR2 sequences are SGHRS and YFSETQ. With 0 bases removed from V and 1 base from J, the gap between germline ends came to 5 bases.

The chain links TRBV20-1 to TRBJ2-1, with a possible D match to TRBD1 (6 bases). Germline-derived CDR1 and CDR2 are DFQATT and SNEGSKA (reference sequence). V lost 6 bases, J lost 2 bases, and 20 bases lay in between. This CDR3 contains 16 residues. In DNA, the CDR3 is TGCAGTGCAAAGACAGGACGTCGAACGACCTACAATGAGCAGTTCTTC. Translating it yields CSAKTGRRTTYNEQFF.

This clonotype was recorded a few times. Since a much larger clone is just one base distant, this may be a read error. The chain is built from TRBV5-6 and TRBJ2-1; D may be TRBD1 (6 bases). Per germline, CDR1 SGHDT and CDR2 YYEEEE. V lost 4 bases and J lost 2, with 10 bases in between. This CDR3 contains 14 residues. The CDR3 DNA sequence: TGTGCCAGCAGCAGAGGGACAACCTACAATGAGCAGTTCTTC. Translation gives CASSRGTTYNEQFF.

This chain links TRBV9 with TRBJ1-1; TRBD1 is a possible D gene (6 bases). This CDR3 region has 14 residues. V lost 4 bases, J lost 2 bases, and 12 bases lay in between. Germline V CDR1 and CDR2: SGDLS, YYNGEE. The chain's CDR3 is CASSLADSNTEAFF. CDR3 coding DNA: TGTGCCAGCAGCTTAGCGGACAGCAACACTGAAGCTTTCTTT. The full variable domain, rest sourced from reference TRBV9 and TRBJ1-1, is DSGVTQTPKHLITATGQRVTLRCSPRSGDLSVYWYQQSLDQGLQFLIQYYNGEERAKGNILERFSAQQFPDLHSELNLSSLELGDSALYFCASSLADSNTEAFFGQGTRLTVV.

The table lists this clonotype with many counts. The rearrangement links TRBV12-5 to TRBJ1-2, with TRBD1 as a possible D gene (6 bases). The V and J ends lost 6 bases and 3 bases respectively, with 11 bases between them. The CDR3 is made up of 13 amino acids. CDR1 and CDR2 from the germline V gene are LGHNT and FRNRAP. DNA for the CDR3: TGTGCTAGTGGACAGGGTTTCGACTATGGCTACACCTTC. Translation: CASGQGFDYGYTF. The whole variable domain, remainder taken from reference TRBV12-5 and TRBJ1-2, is DARVTQTPRHKVTEMGQEVTMRCQPILGHNTVFWYRQTMMQGLELLAYFRNRAPLDDSGMPKDRFSAEMPDATLATLKIQPSEPRDSAVYFCASGQGFDYGYTFGSGTRLTVV.

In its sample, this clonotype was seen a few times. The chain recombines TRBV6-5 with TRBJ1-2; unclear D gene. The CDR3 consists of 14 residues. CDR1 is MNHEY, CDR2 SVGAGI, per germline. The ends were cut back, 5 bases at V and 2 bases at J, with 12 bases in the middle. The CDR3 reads CASSKRPENYGYTF. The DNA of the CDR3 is TGTGCCAGCAGTAAGAGGCCTGAGAACTATGGCTACACCTTC.

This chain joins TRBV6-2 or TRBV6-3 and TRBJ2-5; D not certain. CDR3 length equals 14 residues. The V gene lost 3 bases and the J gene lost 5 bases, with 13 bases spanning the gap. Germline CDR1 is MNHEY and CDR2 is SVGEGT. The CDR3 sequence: CASSYGSTPETQYF. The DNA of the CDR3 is TGTGCCAGCAGTTATGGCAGTACTCCGGAGACCCAGTACTTC.

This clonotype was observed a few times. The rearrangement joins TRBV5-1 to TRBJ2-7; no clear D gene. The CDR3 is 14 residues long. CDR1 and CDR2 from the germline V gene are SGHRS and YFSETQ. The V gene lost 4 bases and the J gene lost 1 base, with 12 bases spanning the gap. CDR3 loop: CASSNGPTSYEQYF. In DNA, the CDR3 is TGCGCCAGCAGCAACGGACCTACTTCCTACGAGCAGTACTTC. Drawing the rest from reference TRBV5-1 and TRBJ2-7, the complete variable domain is KAGVTQTPRYLIKTRGQQVTLSCSPISGHRSVSWYQQTPGQGLQFLFEYFSETQRNKGNFPGRFSGRQFSNSRSEMNVSTLELGDSALYLCASSNGPTSYEQYFGPGTRLTVT.

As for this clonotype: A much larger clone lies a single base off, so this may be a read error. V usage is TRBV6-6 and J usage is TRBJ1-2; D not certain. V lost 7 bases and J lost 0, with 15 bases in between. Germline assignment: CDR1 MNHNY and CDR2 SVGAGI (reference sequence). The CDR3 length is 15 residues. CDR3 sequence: CASTFHARTNYGYTF. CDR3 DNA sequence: TGTGCCAGCACCTTCCATGCAAGAACTAACTATGGCTACACCTTC.

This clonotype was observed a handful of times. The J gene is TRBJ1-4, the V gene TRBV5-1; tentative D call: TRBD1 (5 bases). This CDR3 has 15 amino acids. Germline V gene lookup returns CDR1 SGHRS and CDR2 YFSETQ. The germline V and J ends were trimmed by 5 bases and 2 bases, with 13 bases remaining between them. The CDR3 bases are TGCGCCAGCAGACATAGACAGTCGACTAATGAAAAACTGTTTTTT. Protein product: CASRHRQSTNEKLFF.

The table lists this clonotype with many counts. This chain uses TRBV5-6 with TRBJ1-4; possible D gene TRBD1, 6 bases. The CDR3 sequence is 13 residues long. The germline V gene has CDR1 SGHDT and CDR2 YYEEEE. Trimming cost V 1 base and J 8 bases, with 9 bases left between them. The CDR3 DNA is TGTGCCAGCAGCTTGCCCACAGGGGAAAAACTGTTTTTT. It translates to CASSLPTGEKLFF.

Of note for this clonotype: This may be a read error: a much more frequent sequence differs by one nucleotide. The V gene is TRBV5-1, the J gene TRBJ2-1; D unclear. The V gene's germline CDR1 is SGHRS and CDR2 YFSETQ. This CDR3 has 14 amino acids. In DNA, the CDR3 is TGCGCCAGCAGTCTAGAGGTGGCCTACAATGAGCTGTTCTTC. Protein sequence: CASSLEVAYNELFF.

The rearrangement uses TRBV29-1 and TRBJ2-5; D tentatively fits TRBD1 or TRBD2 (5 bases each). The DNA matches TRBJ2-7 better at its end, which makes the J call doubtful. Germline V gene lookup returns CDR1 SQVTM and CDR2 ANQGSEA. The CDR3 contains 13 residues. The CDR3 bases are TGCAGCGCTCCGAGGGAAGGACACTGCGAGCAGTACTTC. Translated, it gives CSAPREGHCEQYF.

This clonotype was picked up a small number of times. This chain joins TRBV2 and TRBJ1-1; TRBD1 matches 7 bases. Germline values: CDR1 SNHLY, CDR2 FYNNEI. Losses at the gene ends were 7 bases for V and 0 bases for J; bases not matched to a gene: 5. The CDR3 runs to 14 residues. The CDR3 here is CASTDRLMNTEAFF. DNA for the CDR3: TGTGCCAGCACGGACAGGCTGATGAACACTGAAGCTTTCTTT. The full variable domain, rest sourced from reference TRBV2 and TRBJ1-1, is EPEVTQTPSHQVTQMGQEVILRCVPISNHLYFYWYRQILGQKVEFLVSFYNNEISEKSEIFDDQFSVERPDGSNFTLKIRSTKLEDSAMYFCASTDRLMNTEAFFGQGTRLTVV.

The CDR3 sequence: CASTPQQGYTDTQYF. CDR3 nucleotide sequence: TGTGCCAGCACCCCCCAGCAGGGATACACAGATACGCAGTATTTT. V is TRBV6-2 or TRBV6-3 and J is TRBJ2-3, with D tentatively TRBD1 (5 bases). Trimming took 7 bases from V and 2 from J, leaving 16 bases between them. Germline-derived CDR1 and CDR2 are MNHEY and SVGEGT. The CDR3 covers 15 residues.